These 21 T cell receptor beta chains originate from one sample sequenced in a study of CD8 T cells in ankylosing spondylitis. TCRdb processed the 5' RACE reads anew with MiXCR; each CDR3 protein has one entry. The repertoire holds approximately 150,000 distinct CDR3 sequences, with around a third as singletons. Sample: synovial fluid, either unsorted or a sorted T cell fraction (not recorded which). These receptors were obtained from a male donor with ankylosing spondylitis.

The gene calls are TRBV3-1 and TRBJ1-1, with 8 bases matching TRBD1. Germline V gene lookup returns CDR1 LGHDT and CDR2 YNNKEL (reference sequence). After removal of 3 bases from V and 10 bases from J, the junction contained 4 bases not matched to a gene. This CDR3 contains 12 residues. The CDR3: CASSQPTGGAFF. The CDR3 bases are TGTGCCAGCAGCCAGCCCACAGGGGGAGCTTTCTTT. The full variable domain, completed using reference TRBV3-1 and TRBJ1-1, is DTAVSQTPKYLVTQMGNDKSIKCEQNLGHDTMYWYKQDSKKFLKIMFSYNNKELIINETVPNRFSPKSPDKAHLNLHINSLELGDSAVYFCASSQPTGGAFFGQGTRLTVV.

The chain's CDR3 is CASSLLNADTQYF. In nucleotides, the CDR3 is TGTGCCAGCAGCTTGCTGAATGCAGATACGCAGTATTTT. The chain employs TRBV5-4 and TRBJ2-3, with D uncertain. V was cut by 1 base and J by 4 bases, with 7 bases left in between. Per germline, CDR1 SGHNT and CDR2 YYREEE (reference sequence). The CDR3 is 13 residues long.

This clonotype was picked up a small number of times. The chain links TRBV9 to TRBJ1-6, with 11 bases identical to TRBD1. J gave up 9 bases and V 4 bases, and 3 bases lay outside the gene matches. The CDR3 totals 14 residues. Germline-derived CDR1 and CDR2 are SGDLS and YYNGEE. Here the CDR3 reads CASSPGTGGSPLHF. The CDR3 nucleotides are TGTGCCAGCAGCCCCGGGACAGGGGGTTCACCCCTCCACTTT.

This clonotype was observed a few times. V is TRBV29-1 and J is TRBJ2-3; D not certain. This CDR3 spans 11 amino acids. V was clipped by 6 bases and J by 2 bases, with 6 bases between them. CDR1 SQVTM and CDR2 ANQGSEA come from the germline V gene. The CDR3 DNA sequence: TGCAGCGTCACGACCACAGATACGCAGTATTTT. This translates into CSVTTTDTQYF.

V and J are TRBV6-1 and TRBJ2-5, with TRBD1 matching 11 bases. The junction had 7 bases not matched to a gene; V was cut back by 5 bases and J by 5 bases. The germline CDR1 and CDR2 sequences are MNHNS and SASEGT. The CDR3 contains 15 residues. CDR3 DNA sequence: TGTGCCAGCAGTATGCCGGGACAGGGGGAGGAGACCCAGTACTTC. Its protein is CASSMPGQGEETQYF.

The chain couples TRBV20-1 to TRBJ1-4; D is possibly TRBD1 (5 bases). V was clipped by 0 bases and J by 7 bases, with 15 bases between them. Germline V gene lookup returns CDR1 DFQATT and CDR2 SNEGSKA (reference sequence). This CDR3 is 15 amino acids long. As DNA, the CDR3 is TGCAGTGCTAGAGATGGAGGGCAGGGAGGTGAAAAACTGTTTTTT. Encoded protein: CSARDGGQGGEKLFF.

The chain has TRBV6-5 and TRBJ1-4, with no clear D. This CDR3 has 12 amino acids. With 5 bases removed from V and 10 bases from J, the gap between germline ends came to 11 bases. Germline values: CDR1 MNHEY, CDR2 SVGAGI. The CDR3 spells CASSPSSGKLFF. The CDR3 DNA is TGTGCCAGCAGTCCCTCAAGTGGAAAACTGTTTTTT.

This clonotype has a count of ten or more. The genes are TRBV12-3 or TRBV12-4 and TRBJ2-1; D tentatively fits TRBD1 or TRBD2 (5 bases each). V gave up 8 bases and J gave up 0 bases, with 11 bases separating them. CDR3 length: 14 residues. The CDR3 loop reads CASLEGRSYNEQFF. DNA for the CDR3: TGTGCCAGCCTCGAGGGGCGCTCCTACAATGAGCAGTTCTTC.

This clonotype has ten or more counts. The V and J genes are TRBV20-1 and TRBJ2-1; D gene ambiguous. The ends were cut back, 6 bases at V and 3 bases at J, with 12 bases in the middle. CDR1 and CDR2 (germline): DFQATT, SNEGSKA (reference sequence). The CDR3 covers 13 residues. CDR3 sequence (DNA): TGCAGTGCAAACACGGGTGACTACAATGAGCAGTTCTTC. This sequence encodes CSANTGDYNEQFF.

A few counts support this clonotype. CDR3 loop: CASTPVRNYGYTF. The CDR3 DNA reads as TGTGCCAGCACCCCGGTCCGTAACTATGGCTACACCTTC. This chain links TRBV2 with TRBJ1-2; D gene ambiguous. The ends were cut back, 7 bases at V and 1 base at J, with 10 bases in the middle. Germline-derived CDR1 and CDR2 are SNHLY and FYNNEI. The CDR3 has 13 amino acids.

V gene TRBV12-3 or TRBV12-4 combines with J gene TRBJ1-5; maybe TRBD1 (6 bases). CDR3 length: 14 amino acids. Trimming pared 6 bases from V and 5 bases from J, leaving 14 bases between. The CDR3 bases are TGTGCCAGCAGACTTGACAGGATTGATCAGCCCCAGCATTTT. Translation gives CASRLDRIDQPQHF.

This clonotype was found a few times. The rearrangement joins TRBV29-1 to TRBJ1-2; D is unclear. The length of the CDR3 is 12 residues. V was clipped by 3 bases and J by 5 bases, with 10 bases between them. The germline V gene encodes CDR1 SQVTM and CDR2 ANQGSEA. The CDR3 protein is CSVDPNGYGYTF. The CDR3 DNA follows: TGCAGCGTTGACCCCAACGGGTATGGCTACACCTTC.

This clonotype was recorded a few times. The genes are TRBV20-1 and TRBJ2-1; 9 nucleotides match TRBD2. The CDR3 has 16 amino acids. CDR1 and CDR2 from the germline V gene are DFQATT and SNEGSKA (reference sequence). V gave up 2 bases and J gave up 1 base; unmatched junction bases: 6. CDR3 nucleotide sequence: TGCAGTGCTAGAACGGCTAGCGGGGCATCCTACAATGAGCAGTTCTTC. Translated, it gives CSARTASGASYNEQFF.

The V call is TRBV29-1, the J call TRBJ2-7; a weak D match, TRBD2 (6 bases). Germline V gene data show CDR1 as SQVTM and CDR2 as ANQGSEA. Deletions cut 6 bases from V and 0 bases from J, with 9 bases between. The CDR3 runs to 12 residues. Written as DNA, the CDR3 is TGCAGCGTACGGGAGAGCTCCTACGAGCAGTACTTC. The encoded protein is CSVRESSYEQYF.

This clonotype was seen a handful of times. V is TRBV20-1 and J is TRBJ2-3; D unclear. V was cut by 3 bases and J by 2 bases, with 6 bases left in between. The CDR3 loop spans 12 amino acids. Germline V gene sequence: CDR1 DFQATT, CDR2 SNEGSKA (reference sequence). The CDR3 DNA reads TGCAGTGCTAGTAGGGACACAGATACGCAGTATTTT. This codes for CSASRDTDTQYF.

This clonotype turned up a few times. V gene TRBV10-3 combines with J gene TRBJ2-5, with D perhaps matching TRBD1 or TRBD2 (7 bases each). Trimming left V 10 bases short and J 5 bases short, with 20 bases between. CDR3 length: 14 amino acids. Germline V lookup: CDR1 ENHRY, CDR2 SYGVKD. The CDR3 is CATRGGRGLETQYF. CDR3 DNA sequence: TGTGCCACCAGGGGTGGGAGGGGGCTGGAGACCCAGTACTTC.

The chain couples TRBV12-3 or TRBV12-4 to TRBJ1-2; a weak D match, TRBD1 (5 bases). CDR3 size: 15 residues. Trimming removed 3 bases at V and 1 base at J, with 12 bases between. CDR3 sequence (DNA): TGTGCCAGCAGTTTGACCCTCAGGGATAACTATGGCTACACCTTC. Translation: CASSLTLRDNYGYTF.

The chain is built from TRBV5-4 and TRBJ2-3, with TRBD2 identical over 10 bases. This CDR3 is built from 15 residues. Germline V gives CDR1 SGHNT, CDR2 YYREEE (reference sequence). V lost 1 base and J lost 5; bases outside the gene matches: 4. The CDR3 protein is CASSLQSGRGDTQYF. The CDR3 nucleotides read TGTGCCAGCAGCTTGCAGAGCGGGAGGGGAGATACGCAGTATTTT.

The chain uses TRBV27 and TRBJ2-5; 11 nucleotides line up with TRBD2. Germline V gene lookup returns CDR1 MNHEY and CDR2 SMNVEV (reference sequence). The CDR3 runs to 19 residues. The trim removed 1 base at V and 5 bases at J, leaving 15 bases unmatched. The CDR3 sequence: CASSLFSGGASGGSETQYF. The CDR3 DNA reads as TGTGCCAGCAGTTTATTTTCGGGAGGTGCTAGCGGGGGGAGCGAGACCCAGTACTTC.

This clonotype showed up just a few times. This sequence joins TRBV12-3 or TRBV12-4 and TRBJ2-1; TRBD2 aligns across 7 bases. The V and J ends lost 6 bases and 9 bases, in that order; junction bases with no gene match: 8. CDR3 length: 13 amino acids. As DNA, the CDR3 is TGTGCCAGCAGATCCGGGACTATTAGTGAGCAGTTCTTC. Its protein product is CASRSGTISEQFF.

The chain joins TRBV6-1 to TRBJ2-1; TRBD1 might be the D (6 bases). Germline CDR1 reads MNHNS; CDR2 reads SASEGT. V dropped 6 bases and J dropped 7 bases, with 25 bases sitting between them. CDR3 length: 17 residues. DNA of the CDR3: TGTGCCAGCAGCGCGACAGGCCAGGTCCTACCCTGGAATGAGCAGTTCTTC. This codes for CASSATGQVLPWNEQFF.